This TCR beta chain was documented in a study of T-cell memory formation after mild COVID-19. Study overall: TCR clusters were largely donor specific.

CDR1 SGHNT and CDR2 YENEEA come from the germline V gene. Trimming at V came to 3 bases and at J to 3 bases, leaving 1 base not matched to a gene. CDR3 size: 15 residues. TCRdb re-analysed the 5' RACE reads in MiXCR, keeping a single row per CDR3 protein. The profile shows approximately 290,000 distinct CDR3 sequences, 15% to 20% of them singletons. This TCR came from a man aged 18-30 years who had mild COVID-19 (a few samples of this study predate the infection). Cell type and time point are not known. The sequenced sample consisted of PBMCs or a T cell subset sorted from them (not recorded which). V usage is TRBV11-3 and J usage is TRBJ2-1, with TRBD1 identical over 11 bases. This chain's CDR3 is CASSLGTGGYNEQFF. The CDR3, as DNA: TGTGCCAGCAGCTTGGGGACAGGGGGCTACAATGAGCAGTTCTTC.